Listed below are T cell receptor beta chains from one sample, sequenced in a study of identifying expanded T cells in peripheral blood. The assay was immunoSEQ multiplex PCR, and TCRdb's table has in-frame clones only and misses some. The sample lists 100,000 to 150,000 clones; about four fifths were seen once. Sequencing was carried out using blood. Receptor source: a person between 18 and 75 years old in good health. CDR3s include the opening cysteine and the closing phenylalanine or tryptophan.

V | CDR3
TRBV4-3 | CASSYSATMLEGQGEYEQYF
TRBV18 | CASSASGTGYSASGEQYF
TRBV4-1 | CASSPFPRGYEETQYF
TRBV6-5 | CASSYSRGVGQPQHF
TRBV30 | CAWSVFLGGTEKLFF
TRBV4-1 | CASSQDTYRNNYGYTF
TRBV18 | CASSPTGQTNQPQHF
TRBV12-2 | CASRLRQTLSNQPQHF
TRBV5-6 | CASSFYRQGSPLHF
TRBV13 | CASSLRYRVPFEKLFF
TRBV6-1 | CASSEYFRAAGHTIYF
TRBV5-1 | CASSLGGGGEQYF
TRBV18 | CASSSKTGSTYEQYF
TRBV18 | CASSPEFRGVGNQPQHF
TRBV6-5 | CASSLQGASTVGYTF